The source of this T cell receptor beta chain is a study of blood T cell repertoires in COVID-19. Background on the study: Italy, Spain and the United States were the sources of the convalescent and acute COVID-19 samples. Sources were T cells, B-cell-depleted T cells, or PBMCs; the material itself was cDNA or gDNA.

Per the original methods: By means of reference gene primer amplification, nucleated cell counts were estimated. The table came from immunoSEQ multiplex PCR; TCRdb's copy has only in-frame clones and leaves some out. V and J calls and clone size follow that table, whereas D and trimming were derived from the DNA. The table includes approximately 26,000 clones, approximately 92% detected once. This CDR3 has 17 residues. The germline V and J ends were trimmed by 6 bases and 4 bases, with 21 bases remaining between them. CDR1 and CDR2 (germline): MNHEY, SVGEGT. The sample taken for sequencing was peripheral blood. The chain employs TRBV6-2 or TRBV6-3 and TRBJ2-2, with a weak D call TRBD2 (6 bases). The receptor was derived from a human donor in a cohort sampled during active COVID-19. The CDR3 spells CASSLGETEGLTGELFF. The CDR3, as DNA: TGTGCCAGCAGCCTTGGGGAAACCGAGGGACTCACCGGGGAGCTGTTTTTT.